This T cell receptor (beta chain) stems from a study of regulatory T cells in long-lasting Graves disease. Notes on the study in general: Thyroid tissue went unexamined; only peripheral blood was analyzed. Persistent disease samples used TRBV28, TRBJ1-2 and TRBJ2-5 preferentially. Accuracy may have suffered from the small sample size. Clonotypes that were public and shared totalled roughly 3,000 in persistent patients versus around 1,000 in new patients.

CDR1 is MNHEY and CDR2 is SVGEGT in the germline V gene. Trimming stripped 4 bases from V and 2 bases from J, with 17 bases between. This CDR3 spans 16 amino acids. Time point reported: persistent/refractory GD, antithyroid drugs over 5 years with positive TRAb. Scientists built the TCR library using RNA that was extracted from PBMCs. This clonotype was recorded a few times. Its antigen remains unknown. Assembly of TCR beta libraries relied on iRepertoire HTBI primers together with Arm-PCR of CDR3 regions. TCRdb independently ran MiXCR on the multiplex PCR reads; one entry per CDR3 protein. The sample lists 400,000 to 600,000 distinct CDR3 sequences, 20% to 25% occurring once.

The rearrangement joins TRBV6-2 or TRBV6-3 to TRBJ2-5; D not resolved. The clonotype was recovered from a female donor with Graves disease. Sequenced material: peripheral blood mononuclear cells (PBMCs), taken when the disease was refractory, from a patient treated with antithyroid drugs. CDR3 sequence: CASSLTGLAEQETQYF. For the CDR3, the DNA is TGTGCCAGCAGTTTGACTGGTTTGGCGGAACAAGAGACCCAGTACTTC.